The rows below give T cell receptor beta chains drawn from one sample of a study of blood T cells in healthy people across ages. TCRdb reprocessed the 5' RACE reads with MiXCR, giving one entry per CDR3 protein. The profile shows 800,000 to 950,000 distinct CDR3 sequences, around 36% of them singletons. What was sequenced was blood. These receptor sequences come from a man aged 18 to 35 in good health. CDR3s include the opening cysteine and the closing phenylalanine or tryptophan. D genes are given only for firm matches. Size is stated for part of the rows, as once, few or many counts, or as a class when the clone is expanded.

j_gene,abundance,v_gene,d_gene,CDR3nt,CDR3aa
TRBJ2-5,many,TRBV7-2,NA,TGTGCCAGCAGCCTACAGCACGCGGAGACCCAGTACTTC,CASSLQHAETQYF
TRBJ1-1,NA,TRBV5-5,NA,TGTGCCAGCAGCTGGGGACTGGTGAACACTGAAGCTTTCTTT,CASSWGLVNTEAFF
TRBJ1-2,once,TRBV20-1,TRBD1,TGCAGTGCTAGAGGGGGGGGACAGGGGCCTGCCTATGGCTACACCTTC,CSARGGGQGPAYGYTF
TRBJ2-6,NA,TRBV27,NA,TGTGCCAGCAGTTACTCCGGGACAAGCTCTGGGGCCAACGTCCTGACTTTC,CASSYSGTSSGANVLTF
TRBJ1-2,NA,TRBV25-1,NA,TGTGCCAGTTTCTCCGGGAGTTATGGCTACACCTTC,CASFSGSYGYTF
TRBJ1-3,NA,TRBV12-3/TRBV12-4,NA,TGTGCCAGCAGGAAACCGGGGCTAGGAAACACCATATATTTT,CASRKPGLGNTIYF
TRBJ2-2,NA,TRBV4-3,NA,TGCGCCAGCAGCCAAGATGGGAGGGGGGAGCTGTTTTTT,CASSQDGRGELFF
TRBJ2-1,many,TRBV5-1,NA,TGCGCCAGCAGCTTGAAAGGTGAGCAGTTCTTC,CASSLKGEQFF
TRBJ1-2,NA,TRBV6-2/TRBV6-3,NA,TGTGCCAGCAGTTACCTGACAGCTCAGCCGGTCCTCTATGACTACACCTTC,CASSYLTAQPVLYDYTF
TRBJ2-2,NA,TRBV3-1,TRBD2,TGTGCCAGCAGCGCCCCAGCGGGGGGATTCACCGGGGAGCTGTTTTTT,CASSAPAGGFTGELFF
TRBJ2-7,once,TRBV2,TRBD1,TGTGCCAGCAGTAACACAGGGGACGAGCAGTACTTC,CASSNTGDEQYF
TRBJ1-4,few,TRBV15,NA,TGTGCCACCAGCAGAGACTCCGGACGACCGCGGGATGAAAAACTGTTTTTT,CATSRDSGRPRDEKLFF
TRBJ1-5,NA,TRBV6-5,NA,TGTGCCAGCAGTGCAGGGTTCAATCAGCCCCAGCATTTT,CASSAGFNQPQHF
TRBJ1-2,NA,TRBV18,NA,TGTGCCAGCTCACCACTCGGCAGGGCCAGCTATGGCTACACCTTC,CASSPLGRASYGYTF
TRBJ1-2,NA,TRBV5-1,NA,TGCGCCAGCAGAGAGGCCGCAGGGGAGGTAACGGTTTATGGCTACACCTTC,CASREAAGEVTVYGYTF
TRBJ2-3,NA,TRBV12-3/TRBV12-4,NA,TGTGCCAGCAGTTTAGCGGGGGGGCCGGGAGATACGGAGTATTTT,CASSLAGGPGDTEYF
TRBJ2-5,NA,TRBV3-1,NA,TGTGCCAGCAGCCGTACAGGGACCATTGGGGAGACCCAGTACTTC,CASSRTGTIGETQYF
TRBJ1-2,NA,TRBV20-1,NA,TGCAGTGCTAGACGCGACAGCTACTATGGCTACACCTTC,CSARRDSYYGYTF
TRBJ2-3,many,TRBV5-1,TRBD2,TGCGCCAGCAGCTTAGTAGCGGGACCCGGGGATACGCAGTATTTT,CASSLVAGPGDTQYF
TRBJ2-2,NA,TRBV12-3/TRBV12-4,NA,TGTGCCGGGGCGAACACCGGGGAGCCGTTTTTT,CAGANTGEPFF
TRBJ2-3,few,TRBV6-6,NA,TGTGCCAGCAGCCCAACTGGACGGCCTCGCACAGATACGCAGTATTTT,CASSPTGRPRTDTQYF